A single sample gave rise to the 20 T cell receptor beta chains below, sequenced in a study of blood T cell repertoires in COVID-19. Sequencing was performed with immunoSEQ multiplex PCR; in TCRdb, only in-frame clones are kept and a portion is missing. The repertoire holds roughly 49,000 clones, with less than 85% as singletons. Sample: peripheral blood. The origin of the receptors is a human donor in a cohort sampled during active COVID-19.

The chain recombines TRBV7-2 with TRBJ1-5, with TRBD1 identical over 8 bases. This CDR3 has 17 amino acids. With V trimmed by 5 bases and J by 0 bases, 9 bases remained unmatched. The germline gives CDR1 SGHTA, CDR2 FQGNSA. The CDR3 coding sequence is TGTGCCAGCAGCCCTGGACAGGGTATCAATAGCAATCAGCCCCAGCATTTT. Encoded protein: CASSPGQGINSNQPQHF.

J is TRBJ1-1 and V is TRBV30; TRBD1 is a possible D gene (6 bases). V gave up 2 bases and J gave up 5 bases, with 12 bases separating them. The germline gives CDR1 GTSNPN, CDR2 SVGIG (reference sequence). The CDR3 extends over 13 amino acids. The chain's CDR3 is CAWSYRAGTEAFF. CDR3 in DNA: TGTGCCTGGAGTTACAGGGCAGGGACTGAAGCTTTCTTT.

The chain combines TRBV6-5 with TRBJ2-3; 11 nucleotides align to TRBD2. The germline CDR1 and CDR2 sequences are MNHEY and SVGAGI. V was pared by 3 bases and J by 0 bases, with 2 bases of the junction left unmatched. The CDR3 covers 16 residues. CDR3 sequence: CASSYLAGGSTDTQYF. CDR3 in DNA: TGTGCCAGCAGTTATCTAGCGGGGGGAAGCACAGATACGCAGTATTTT.

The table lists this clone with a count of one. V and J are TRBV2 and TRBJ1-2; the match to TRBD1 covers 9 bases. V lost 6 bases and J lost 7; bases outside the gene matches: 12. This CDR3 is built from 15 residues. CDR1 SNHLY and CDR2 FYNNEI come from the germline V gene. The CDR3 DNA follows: TGTGCCAGCAGACTCCAGACAGGGGGTGAGGCTGGCTACACCTTC. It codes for CASRLQTGGEAGYTF.

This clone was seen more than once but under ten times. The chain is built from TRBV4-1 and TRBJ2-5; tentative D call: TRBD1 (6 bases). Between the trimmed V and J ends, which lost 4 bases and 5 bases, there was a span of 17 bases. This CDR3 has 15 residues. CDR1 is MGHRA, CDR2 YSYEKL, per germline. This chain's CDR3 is CASSLLLTTGETQYF. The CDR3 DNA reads TGCGCCAGCAGCCTACTTCTCACCACAGGGGAGACCCAGTACTTC.

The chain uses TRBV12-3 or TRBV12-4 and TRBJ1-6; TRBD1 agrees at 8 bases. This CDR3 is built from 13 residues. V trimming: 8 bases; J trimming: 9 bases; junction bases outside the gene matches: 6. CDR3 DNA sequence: TGTGCCAGCGGACAGGGTAATGGTTCACCCCTCCACTTT. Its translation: CASGQGNGSPLHF.

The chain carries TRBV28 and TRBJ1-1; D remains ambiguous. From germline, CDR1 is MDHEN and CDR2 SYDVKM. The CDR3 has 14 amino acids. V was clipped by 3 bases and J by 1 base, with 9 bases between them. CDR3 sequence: CASSFLERNTEAFF. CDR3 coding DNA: TGTGCCAGCAGTTTTCTTGAGAGGAACACTGAAGCTTTCTTT.

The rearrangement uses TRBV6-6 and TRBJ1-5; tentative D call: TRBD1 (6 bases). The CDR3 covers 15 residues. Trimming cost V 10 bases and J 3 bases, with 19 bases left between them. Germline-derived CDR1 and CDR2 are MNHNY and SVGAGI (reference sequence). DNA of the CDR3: TGTGCCACCAGGATAATTTCAGGGGCCAATCAGCCCCAGCATTTT. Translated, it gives CATRIISGANQPQHF.

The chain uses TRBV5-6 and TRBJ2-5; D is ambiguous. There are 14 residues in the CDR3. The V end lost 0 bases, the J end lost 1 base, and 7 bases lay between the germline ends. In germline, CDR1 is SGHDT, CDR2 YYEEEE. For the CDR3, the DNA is TGTGCCAGCAGCTTGGTCCATTCCCAAGAGACCCAGTACTTC. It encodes CASSLVHSQETQYF.

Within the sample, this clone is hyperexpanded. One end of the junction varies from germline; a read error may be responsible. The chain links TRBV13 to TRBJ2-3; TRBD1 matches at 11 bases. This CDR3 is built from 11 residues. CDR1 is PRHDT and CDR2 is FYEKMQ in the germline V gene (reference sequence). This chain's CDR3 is CASSPGQGAAF. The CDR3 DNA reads TGTGCCAGCAGCCCCGGACAGGGGGCAGCATTC.

The CDR3 DNA follows: TGCGCCAGCAGCTTGGAGGGGGAAGGGGGCGGAGTGGCTTTCTTT. It is translated as CASSLEGEGGGVAFF. The chain carries TRBV5-1 and TRBJ1-1, with 7 bases matching TRBD1. V trimming: 0 bases; J trimming: 11 bases; junction bases outside the gene matches: 13. From germline, CDR1 is SGHRS and CDR2 YFSETQ. CDR3 size: 15 residues.

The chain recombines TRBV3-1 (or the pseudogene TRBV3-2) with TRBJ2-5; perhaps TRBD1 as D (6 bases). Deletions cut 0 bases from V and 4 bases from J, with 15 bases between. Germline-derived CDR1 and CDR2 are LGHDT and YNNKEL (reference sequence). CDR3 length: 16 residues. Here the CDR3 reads CASSQDQGSAIETQYF. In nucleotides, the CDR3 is TGTGCCAGCAGCCAAGATCAGGGGTCCGCGATAGAGACCCAGTACTTC.

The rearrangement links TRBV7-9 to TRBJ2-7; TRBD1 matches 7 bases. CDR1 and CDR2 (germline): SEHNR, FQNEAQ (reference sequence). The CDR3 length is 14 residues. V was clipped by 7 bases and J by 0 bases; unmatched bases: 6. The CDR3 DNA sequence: TGTGCCAGCAAAACAGGGGCAAGCTCCTACGAGCAGTACTTC. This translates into CASKTGASSYEQYF.

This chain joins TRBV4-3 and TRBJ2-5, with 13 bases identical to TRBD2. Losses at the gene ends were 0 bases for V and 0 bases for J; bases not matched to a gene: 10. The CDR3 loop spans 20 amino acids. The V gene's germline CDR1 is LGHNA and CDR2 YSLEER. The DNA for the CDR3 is TGCGCCAGCAGCCAAGAATCTTTTTTGGGGACTAGCGGGGACCAAGAGACCCAGTACTTC. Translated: CASSQESFLGTSGDQETQYF.

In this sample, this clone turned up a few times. In nucleotides, the CDR3 is TGTGCCAGCAGCCGCGCAAGAGGGCTAGTCTTCGACAATGAGCAGTTCTTC. Its translation is CASSRARGLVFDNEQFF. The chain employs TRBV3-1 (or the pseudogene TRBV3-2) and TRBJ2-1; D perhaps matches TRBD2 (5 bases). CDR3 length: 17 amino acids. V gave up 4 bases and J gave up 5 bases, with 21 bases separating them. Per the germline V gene, CDR1 is LGHDT and CDR2 is YNNKEL (reference sequence).

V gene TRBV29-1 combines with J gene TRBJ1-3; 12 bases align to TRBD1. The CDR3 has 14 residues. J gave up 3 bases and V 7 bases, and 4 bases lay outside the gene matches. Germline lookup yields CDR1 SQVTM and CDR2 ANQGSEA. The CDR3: CSAGTGGLGNTIYF. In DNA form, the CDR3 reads TGCAGCGCCGGGACAGGGGGCCTTGGAAACACCATATATTTT.

CDR3 in amino acids: CASSLLLQGGRYGYTF. Written as DNA, the CDR3 is TGTGCCAGCAGCTTACTCTTACAGGGAGGGAGATATGGCTACACCTTC. The chain is built from TRBV11-2 and TRBJ1-2; D may be TRBD1 (6 bases). The CDR3 covers 16 residues. The germline V gene has CDR1 SGHAT and CDR2 FQNNGV. The V and J ends lost 2 bases and 5 bases respectively, with 18 bases between them.

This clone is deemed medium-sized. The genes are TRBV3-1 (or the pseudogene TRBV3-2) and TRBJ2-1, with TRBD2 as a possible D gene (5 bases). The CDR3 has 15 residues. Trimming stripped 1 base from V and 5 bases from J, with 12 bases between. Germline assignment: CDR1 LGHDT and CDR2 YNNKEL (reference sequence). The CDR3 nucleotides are TGTGCCAGCAGCCAAGGACGGAGGTCGAACAATGAGCAGTTCTTC. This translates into CASSQGRRSNNEQFF.

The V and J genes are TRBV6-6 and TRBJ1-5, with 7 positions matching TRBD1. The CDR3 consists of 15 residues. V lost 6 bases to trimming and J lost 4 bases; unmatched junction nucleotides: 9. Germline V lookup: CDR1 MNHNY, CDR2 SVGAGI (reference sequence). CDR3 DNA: TGTGCCAGCAGGGAAACAGGGGAATGGAATCAGCCCCAGCATTTT. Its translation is CASRETGEWNQPQHF.

Written as DNA, the CDR3 is TGTGCCAGTAGTGTGAGGCACGGGGGAAAAGAGACCCAGTACTTC. Amino acids: CASSVRHGGKETQYF. V gene TRBV19 combines with J gene TRBJ2-5, with D possibly TRBD2 on 6 matching bases. The V end lost 5 bases, the J end lost 3 bases, and 16 bases lay between the germline ends. Germline V CDR1 and CDR2: LNHDA, SQIVND (reference sequence). This CDR3 is built from 15 residues.